These 27 T cell receptor beta chains were sequenced from one sample in a study of shared clonotypes between healthy human individuals. CD45RO-negative, CCR7-positively selected cells formed the naive CD8 fraction, excluding terminally differentiated effector memory CD45RA+ cells. TCRdb's table, derived via immunoSEQ multiplex PCR, lists solely in-frame clones and lacks some. The sample has under 2,000,000 clones, approximately 94% seen once. The sequencing sample was made of naive CD8+ T cells sorted from blood. Receptors originate from a man younger than 35 in good health.

This clone showed up just once. The chain recombines TRBV27 with TRBJ2-5; TRBD1 matches at 7 bases. The V segment lost 4 bases and the J segment 5 bases; nucleotides outside the gene matches: 4. Germline CDR1 is MNHEY and CDR2 is SMNVEV (reference sequence). The CDR3 loop spans 13 amino acids. Here the CDR3 reads CASSSDRDETQYF. The CDR3 nucleotides are TGTGCCAGCAGTTCCGACAGGGATGAGACCCAGTACTTC.

The CDR3: CASSYSRDRGPEQYF. The DNA of the CDR3 is TGTGCCAGCAGTTATTCCCGGGACAGGGGGCCCGAGCAGTACTTC. This chain links TRBV27 with TRBJ2-7; 12 bases agree with TRBD1. This CDR3 has 15 residues. V was clipped by 4 bases and J by 6 bases; unmatched bases: 7. Per germline, CDR1 MNHEY and CDR2 SMNVEV (reference sequence).

This chain links TRBV19 with TRBJ2-7; a possible D gene is TRBD2 (5 bases). The V gene lost 4 bases and the J gene lost 2 bases, with 12 bases spanning the gap. In germline, CDR1 is LNHDA, CDR2 SQIVND (reference sequence). The length of the CDR3 is 14 residues. CDR3 residues: CASSTGGSTYEQYF. CDR3 bases: TGTGCCAGTAGTACCGGAGGCAGCACCTACGAGCAGTACTTC.

The chain recombines TRBV7-9 with TRBJ2-1; 13 positions agree with TRBD2. Germline-derived CDR1 and CDR2 are SEHNR and FQNEAQ (reference sequence). The junction had 7 bases not matched to a gene; V was cut back by 6 bases and J by 5 bases. The CDR3 has 16 amino acids. The CDR3 region is CASSFTSGGAHNEQFF. In nucleotides, the CDR3 is TGTGCCAGCAGTTTTACTAGCGGGGGGGCCCACAATGAGCAGTTCTTC.

This rearrangement joins TRBV6-1 to TRBJ2-7, with TRBD2 as a possible D gene (6 bases). The germline V gene has CDR1 MNHNS and CDR2 SASEGT. The CDR3 is 15 residues long. V was shortened by 4 bases and J by 0 bases, with 13 bases between the two germline ends. The DNA of the CDR3 is TGTGCCAGCAGTGCCTGGACCGGGAGCTCCTACGAGCAGTACTTC. It codes for CASSAWTGSSYEQYF.

The chain links TRBV7-9 to TRBJ1-2, with 7 bases identical to TRBD1. This CDR3 region has 13 residues. V shed 5 bases, J shed 7 bases, and the junction held 7 bases outside the gene matches. The germline gives CDR1 SEHNR, CDR2 FQNEAQ (reference sequence). The CDR3 protein is CASSLPTGSGYTF. In nucleotides, the CDR3 is TGTGCCAGCAGCCTCCCGACAGGGTCTGGCTACACCTTC. Combining the CDR3 with reference TRBV7-9 and TRBJ1-2 gives the whole variable domain DTGVSQNPRHKITKRGQNVTFRCDPISEHNRLYWYRQTLGQGPEFLTYFQNEAQLEKSRLLSDRFSAERPKGSFSTLEIQRTEQGDSAMYLCASSLPTGSGYTFGSGTRLTVV.

V gene TRBV28 combines with J gene TRBJ2-3; tentatively, D is TRBD1 (5 bases). V gave up 4 bases and J gave up 0 bases, with 14 bases separating them. This CDR3 has 16 amino acids. Per the germline V gene, CDR1 is MDHEN and CDR2 is SYDVKM. CDR3 residues: CASSSLDKSSTDTQYF. The CDR3 bases are TGTGCCAGCAGTTCGCTGGACAAGTCTAGCACAGATACGCAGTATTTT.

The chain carries TRBV28 and TRBJ1-1, with D tentatively TRBD1 (6 bases). Per germline, CDR1 MDHEN and CDR2 SYDVKM. This CDR3 spans 15 amino acids. Trimming took 3 bases from V and 3 from J, leaving 14 bases between them. CDR3 sequence (DNA): TGTGCCAGCAGTTTGAGGGGGGGCGCCCACACTGAAGCTTTCTTT. It codes for CASSLRGGAHTEAFF.

The rearrangement joins TRBV7-8 to TRBJ2-1; 7 bases align to TRBD1. Germline lookup yields CDR1 SGHVS and CDR2 FQNEAQ. The CDR3 loop spans 17 amino acids. V shed 0 bases and J 3 bases; nucleotides not matched to a gene: 8. The CDR3 is CASSLALAGTVYNEQFF. The CDR3 DNA reads as TGTGCCAGCAGCTTAGCCCTCGCCGGGACAGTCTACAATGAGCAGTTCTTC.

Comments on this clone: This same CDR3 is encoded by further DNA sequences in the sample. J is TRBJ2-2 and V is TRBV9, with D unresolved. Germline loops: CDR1 SGDLS, CDR2 YYNGEE. The CDR3 spans 12 residues. Trimming stripped 4 bases from V and 4 bases from J, with 5 bases between. CDR3 nucleotide sequence: TGTGCCAGCAGCCCGTTCACCGGGGAGCTGTTTTTT. It is translated as CASSPFTGELFF.

This clone was seen only once. The gene calls are TRBV27 and TRBJ2-7; no clear D. The CDR3 contains 14 residues. Looked up from germline, CDR1 is MNHEY and CDR2 is SMNVEV (reference sequence). V gave up 0 bases and J gave up 0 bases, with 6 bases separating them. CDR3 sequence reads: CASSLSVYSYEQYF. In nucleotides, the CDR3 is TGTGCCAGCAGTTTATCGGTTTACTCCTACGAGCAGTACTTC.

This chain uses TRBV15 with TRBJ2-7; 10 bases are a match to TRBD1. The CDR3 consists of 14 residues. Per germline, CDR1 LNHNV and CDR2 YYDKDF (reference sequence). Germline trimming cut 6 bases from V and 5 bases from J; bases unmatched to any gene: 7. In DNA form, the CDR3 reads TGTGCCACCAGGGGAGGACAGGGGGGCCACGAGCAGTACTTC. This sequence encodes CATRGGQGGHEQYF.

Here the CDR3 reads CASSLSSGWYEQYF. CDR3 DNA sequence: TGTGCCAGCAGTTTGTCTAGCGGGTGGTACGAGCAGTACTTC. The chain joins TRBV27 to TRBJ2-7; TRBD2 aligns across 8 bases. The germline gives CDR1 MNHEY, CDR2 SMNVEV (reference sequence). The V gene end was trimmed by 3 bases and the J gene end by 4 bases; junction bases not matched to a gene: 5. There are 14 residues in the CDR3.

The genes are TRBV11-2 and TRBJ2-5, with 7 bases fitting TRBD2. Germline CDR1 and CDR2: SGHAT and FQNNGV. V lost 8 bases to trimming and J lost 4 bases; unmatched junction nucleotides: 13. The CDR3 has 15 residues. CDR3 region: CASCPGEGEGETQYF. CDR3 nucleotide sequence: TGTGCCAGCTGCCCTGGGGAGGGAGAGGGAGAGACCCAGTACTTC. The full variable domain, in which reference TRBV11-2 and TRBJ2-5 provide the parts outside the CDR3, is EAGVAQSPRYKIIEKRQSVAFWCNPISGHATLYWYQQILGQGPKLLIQFQNNGVVDDSQLPKDRFSAERLKGVDSTLKIQPAKLEDSAVYLCASCPGEGEGETQYFGPGTRLLVL.

The rearrangement uses TRBV30 and TRBJ1-4; D might be TRBD1 (6 bases). Germline CDR1 reads GTSNPN; CDR2 reads SVGIG (reference sequence). The V and J ends lost 5 bases and 5 bases respectively, with 15 bases between them. The CDR3 is made up of 14 amino acids. The chain's CDR3 is CAWDLRDKNEKLFF. In DNA, the CDR3 is TGTGCCTGGGATCTCCGGGACAAAAATGAAAAACTGTTTTTT.

The gene calls are TRBV7-9 and TRBJ1-1, with TRBD1 matching 11 bases. From germline, CDR1 is SEHNR and CDR2 FQNEAQ (reference sequence). There are 17 residues in the CDR3. V gave up 4 bases and J gave up 3 bases; unmatched junction bases: 10. In DNA form, the CDR3 reads TGTGCCAGCAGCTCGGACAGGGGGCTGAACATGGACACTGAAGCTTTCTTT. The encoded protein is CASSSDRGLNMDTEAFF.

The rearrangement links TRBV9 to TRBJ2-7; D perhaps matches TRBD1 (5 bases). V was cut by 0 bases and J by 3 bases, with 13 bases left in between. The CDR3 length is 15 residues. Germline V gene lookup returns CDR1 SGDLS and CDR2 YYNGEE. This CDR3 is CASSVGGWTSYEQYF. CDR3 sequence (DNA): TGTGCCAGCAGCGTAGGGGGTTGGACAAGCTACGAGCAGTACTTC.

The gene calls are TRBV15 and TRBJ2-7; 10 bases are shared with TRBD1. The V gene end was trimmed by 0 bases and the J gene end by 4 bases; junction bases not matched to a gene: 9. The CDR3 has 17 residues. Germline V gene lookup returns CDR1 LNHNV and CDR2 YYDKDF (reference sequence). CDR3 sequence reads: CATSRDRTGTGDYEQYF. CDR3 in DNA: TGTGCCACCAGCAGAGATCGGACCGGGACAGGGGATTACGAGCAGTACTTC.

The chain uses TRBV27 and TRBJ2-1; TRBD2 aligns across 12 bases. The trim removed 8 bases at V and 5 bases at J, leaving 7 bases unmatched. CDR1 is MNHEY and CDR2 is SMNVEV in the germline V gene (reference sequence). The CDR3 is 15 residues long. The CDR3 DNA reads TGTGCCAGCCGCCCGACTAGCGGGAGCAACAATGAGCAGTTCTTC. Protein: CASRPTSGSNNEQFF.

J is TRBJ2-7 and V is TRBV9; 9 positions match TRBD2. V was clipped by 0 bases and J by 5 bases; unmatched bases: 9. CDR1 SGDLS and CDR2 YYNGEE come from the germline V gene. The CDR3 is made up of 16 amino acids. CDR3 sequence reads: CASSVDGSGGSDEQYF. The CDR3 nucleotides are TGTGCCAGCAGCGTAGATGGTAGCGGGGGTTCTGACGAGCAGTACTTC.

On this clone: The same CDR3 is also encoded by other DNA sequences in this sample. The chain recombines TRBV30 with TRBJ1-5; 9 bases fit TRBD1. The junction had 3 bases not matched to a gene; V was cut back by 0 bases and J by 6 bases. In germline, CDR1 is GTSNPN, CDR2 SVGIG (reference sequence). The CDR3 length is 14 residues. CDR3 nucleotides: TGTGCCTGGAGTGTGGGACAGGGCAGTCAGCCCCAGCATTTT. Amino acid sequence: CAWSVGQGSQPQHF.

This chain links TRBV7-6 with TRBJ2-5; D is ambiguous. The DNA end is more similar to TRBJ2-7, so the J call may be wrong. The CDR3 is 16 amino acids. Germline assignment: CDR1 SGHVS and CDR2 FNYEAQ. CDR3 region: CASSLDDHAGFYEQYF. The CDR3 region has the DNA TGTGCCAGCAGCTTAGACGACCACGCAGGATTCTACGAGCAGTACTTC.

The CDR3 sequence is CASFSVTGVNQPQHF. The CDR3 DNA is TGCGCCAGCTTTTCCGTGACAGGAGTCAATCAGCCCCAGCATTTT. This rearrangement joins TRBV10-1 to TRBJ1-5, with a weak D call TRBD1 (6 bases). Germline CDR1 and CDR2: WNHNN and SYGVQD (reference sequence). Between the trimmed V and J ends, which lost 8 bases and 3 bases, there was a span of 17 bases. The length of the CDR3 is 15 residues.

The rearrangement uses TRBV19 and TRBJ1-5, with D perhaps TRBD1 (5 bases). This CDR3 region has 13 residues. From germline, CDR1 is LNHDA and CDR2 SQIVND (reference sequence). Trimming shortened V by 5 bases and J by 5 bases, and 10 bases separated the two germline ends. The CDR3 DNA sequence: TGTGCCAGTAGTCATGACAGTTATCAGCCCCAGCATTTT. It specifies CASSHDSYQPQHF.

The chain's CDR3 is CASSWSSTDTQYF. The CDR3 region has the DNA TGTGCCAGCAGCTGGTCTAGCACAGATACGCAGTATTTT. The chain carries TRBV5-6 and TRBJ2-3; D unresolved. Germline values: CDR1 SGHDT, CDR2 YYEEEE. V lost 3 bases, J lost 0 bases, and 5 bases lay in between. This CDR3 comprises 13 residues.

This chain uses TRBV28 with TRBJ2-7, with 7 bases identical to TRBD1. V gave up 4 bases and J gave up 3 bases; unmatched junction bases: 6. CDR3 length equals 14 residues. CDR1 MDHEN and CDR2 SYDVKM come from the germline V gene. CDR3 loop: CASSSGTAFYEQYF. CDR3 sequence (DNA): TGTGCCAGCAGTTCAGGGACAGCCTTCTACGAGCAGTACTTC.

The rearrangement links TRBV5-4 to TRBJ2-7, with a possible D match to TRBD2 (5 bases). Trimming cost V 4 bases and J 5 bases, with 13 bases left between them. Germline V gene data show CDR1 as SGHNT and CDR2 as YYREEE (reference sequence). The CDR3 runs to 13 residues. CDR3 protein: CASSPRALDEQYF. As DNA, the CDR3 is TGTGCCAGCAGCCCGAGGGCACTCGACGAGCAGTACTTC.